Below, 7 T cell receptor beta chains from the same sample are listed, as sequenced in a study of cytomegalovirus exposure and HLA in healthy donors. PCR involved 60 Vbeta and 13 Jbeta primers. TCRdb keeps only in-frame clones here, not all; method: immunoSEQ multiplex PCR. The profile shows hundreds of thousands of clones, approximately 80% of them singletons. The sequenced sample was PBMCs. The receptors come from a boy younger than 10 in good health and CMV-seronegative.

V usage is TRBV7-2 and J usage is TRBJ1-2, with 7 bases that match TRBD1. Unmatched junction bases numbered 17, after V lost 5 bases and J lost 8 bases. The CDR3 is 16 amino acids. The germline V gene encodes CDR1 SGHTA and CDR2 FQGNSA. This chain's CDR3 is CASSPGTAISQGGYTF. The CDR3 DNA reads TGTGCCAGCAGCCCCGGGACAGCCATTTCCCAGGGAGGCTACACCTTC.

The V and J genes are TRBV18 and TRBJ1-1, with a weak D call TRBD1 (5 bases). Trimming took off 3 bases at V and 3 bases at J, with 11 bases between the two ends. Germline V gene lookup returns CDR1 KGHSH and CDR2 LQKENI. There are 14 residues in the CDR3. CDR3 protein: CASSPQGGDTEAFF. The CDR3 nucleotides read TGTGCCAGCTCACCTCAGGGAGGGGACACTGAAGCTTTCTTT.

The chain has TRBV7-8 and TRBJ1-2; D is unclear. Germline CDR1 and CDR2: SGHVS and FQNEAQ. CDR3 length: 12 amino acids. V dropped 1 base and J dropped 6 bases, with 6 bases sitting between them. The CDR3 DNA is TGTGCCAGCAGCTTAGTCCCCGATGGCTACACCTTC. This codes for CASSLVPDGYTF.

In DNA, the CDR3 is TGTGCCAGCAGCTCACAGGGGGGGGAAAACATTCAGTACTTC. It is translated as CASSSQGGENIQYF. This chain connects TRBV5-4 to TRBJ2-4, with D perhaps matching TRBD1 (8 bases). CDR3 length equals 14 residues. Germline V gives CDR1 SGHNT, CDR2 YYREEE (reference sequence). V was shortened by 3 bases and J by 5 bases, with 12 bases between the two germline ends.

This clone was picked up one time. The rearrangement joins TRBV9 to TRBJ1-6; D gene uncertain. V dropped 4 bases and J dropped 8 bases, with 10 bases sitting between them. The germline CDR1 and CDR2 sequences are SGDLS and YYNGEE. This CDR3 spans 13 amino acids. CDR3 region: CASSPRRDSPLHF. DNA for the CDR3: TGTGCCAGCAGCCCCAGACGGGATTCACCCCTCCACTTT.

This chain joins TRBV5-1 and TRBJ2-1, with 7 bases identical to TRBD2. Looked up from germline, CDR1 is SGHRS and CDR2 is YFSETQ. Trimming removed 4 bases from V and 1 base from J; junction bases left unmatched: 5. The CDR3 is 15 residues long. CDR3 sequence reads: CASSQLAPSYNEQFF. Here the CDR3 DNA reads TGCGCCAGCAGCCAACTAGCGCCATCCTACAATGAGCAGTTCTTC. The whole variable domain, filled in from reference TRBV5-1 and TRBJ2-1, reads KAGVTQTPRYLIKTRGQQVTLSCSPISGHRSVSWYQQTPGQGLQFLFEYFSETQRNKGNFPGRFSGRQFSNSRSEMNVSTLELGDSALYLCASSQLAPSYNEQFFGPGTRLTVL.

The chain employs TRBV27 and TRBJ1-6; D gene uncertain. CDR1 MNHEY and CDR2 SMNVEV come from the germline V gene (reference sequence). V dropped 7 bases and J dropped 0 bases, with 13 bases sitting between them. The CDR3 has 16 amino acids. This chain's CDR3 is CASIPPRVSYNSPLHF. CDR3 nucleotides: TGTGCCAGCATCCCCCCCCGGGTCTCCTATAATTCACCCCTCCACTTT.